This paragraph covers one T cell receptor beta chain sequence. Its antigen remains unknown. 60 Vbeta and 13 Jbeta primers were used in PCR. TCRdb keeps only in-frame clones here, not all; method: immunoSEQ multiplex PCR. The repertoire consists of around 130,000 clones, with 75% to 85% occurring once and the leading ten covering 1%. The data originate from a study of cytomegalovirus exposure and HLA in healthy donors. The CDR3 contains 15 residues. J was trimmed by 2 bases and V by 5 bases; bases with no gene match: 5. CDR1 is SGHNT and CDR2 is YENEEA in the germline V gene. Findings of the study overall: Reported performance of the classifier showed diagnosis of cytomegalovirus status with high specificity and sensitivity.

The sample consisted of PBMCs. This TCR was sampled from a man aged 35-49 years in good health and CMV-seronegative. The rearrangement uses TRBV11-3 and TRBJ2-2; 7 positions agree with TRBD1. The CDR3 protein is CASSPGTANTGELFF. In DNA, the CDR3 is TGTGCCAGCAGCCCCGGGACAGCTAACACCGGGGAGCTGTTTTTT.